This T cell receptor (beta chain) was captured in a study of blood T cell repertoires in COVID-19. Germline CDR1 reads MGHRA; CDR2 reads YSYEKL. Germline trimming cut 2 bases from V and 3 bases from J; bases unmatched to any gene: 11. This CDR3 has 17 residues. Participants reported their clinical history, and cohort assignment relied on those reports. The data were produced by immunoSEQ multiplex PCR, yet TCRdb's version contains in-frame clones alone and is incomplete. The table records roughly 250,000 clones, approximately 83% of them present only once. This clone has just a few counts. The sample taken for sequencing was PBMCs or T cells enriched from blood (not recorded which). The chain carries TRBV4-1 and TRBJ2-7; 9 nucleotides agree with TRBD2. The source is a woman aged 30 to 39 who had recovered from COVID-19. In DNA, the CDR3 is TGCGCCAGCAGCCAATTGGGGGTAGCGGGAGCCCGCTACGAGCAGTACTTC. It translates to CASSQLGVAGARYEQYF.